Presented here are 14 T cell receptor beta chains from one specimen sequenced in a study of regulatory T cells in long-lasting Graves disease. Sample time point: newly diagnosed GD, antithyroid drugs for less than 3 months. RNA isolated from PBMCs was used to make the TCR library. Construction of the TCR beta libraries employed iRepertoire HTBI primers in conjunction with Arm-PCR of CDR3 regions. One entry per CDR3 protein, called by TCRdb with MiXCR from the multiplex PCR reads. The data contain 550,000 to 700,000 distinct CDR3 sequences, about 15% of them seen just once; the ten biggest clones take up approximately 12%. This same sample was also part of a study on T cells in Graves' hyperthyroidism and ophthalmopathy.

The input for sequencing was peripheral blood mononuclear cells (PBMCs), taken at new diagnosis, from a patient treated with antithyroid drugs. These receptors all come from a man younger than 35 with Graves disease.

The chain combines TRBV9 with TRBJ1-1; perhaps TRBD1 as D (6 bases). Germline CDR1 and CDR2: SGDLS and YYNGEE. This CDR3 comprises 17 residues. The V gene lost 1 base and the J gene lost 1 base, with 17 bases spanning the gap. The CDR3 coding sequence is TGTGCCAGCAGCGTACAGGACAGTTTCTTGGGGAACACTGAAGCTTTCTTT. This translates into CASSVQDSFLGNTEAFF.

The table lists this clonotype with many counts. The V gene is TRBV20-1, the J gene TRBJ1-1; maybe TRBD1 (5 bases). The CDR3 loop spans 15 amino acids. Deletions cut 0 bases from V and 2 bases from J, with 13 bases between. From germline, CDR1 is DFQATT and CDR2 SNEGSKA (reference sequence). The CDR3 DNA reads TGCAGTGCTAGAGAAGGGGCCAACCCAAACACTGAAGCTTTCTTT. Encoded protein: CSAREGANPNTEAFF.

This chain joins TRBV18 and TRBJ1-5; D remains unclear. The CDR3 length is 14 residues. CDR1 KGHSH and CDR2 LQKENI come from the germline V gene. Trimming cost V 3 bases and J 5 bases, with 11 bases left between them. CDR3 nucleotides: TGTGCCAGCTCACCCATCGGGAAGGATCAGCCCCAGCATTTT. It is translated as CASSPIGKDQPQHF.

Many counts were recorded for this clonotype. This rearrangement joins TRBV6-5 to TRBJ2-5; the match to TRBD1 covers 8 bases. V dropped 2 bases and J dropped 2; count of bases not matched to a gene: 10. Looked up from germline, CDR1 is MNHEY and CDR2 is SVGAGI. The CDR3 runs to 17 residues. CDR3 nucleotide sequence: TGTGCCAGCAGTTACGTCCAGGACAGGGAATGGCAAGAGACCCAGTACTTC. This encodes CASSYVQDREWQETQYF.

Ten or more counts support this clonotype. The rearrangement joins TRBV6-9 to TRBJ2-7; the D is unclear. The CDR3 length is 18 residues. The V gene's germline CDR1 is MNHGY and CDR2 SVAAGI. V dropped 3 bases and J dropped 0 bases, with 21 bases sitting between them. The CDR3 coding sequence is TGTGCCAGCAGTTACATGAACCCCGGAAAACCCGACTCCTACGAGCAGTACTTC. Its protein product is CASSYMNPGKPDSYEQYF.

This clonotype was seen more than once but under ten times. Mismatch with germline at one junction end may stem from a read error. The chain recombines TRBV20-1 with TRBJ2-1; D may match TRBD1 or TRBD2 (7 bases each). CDR3 length: 16 residues. The germline V gene encodes CDR1 DFQATT and CDR2 SNEGSKA (reference sequence). The CDR3 is CSASGGAGDSYNKQFF. The CDR3 coding sequence is TGCAGTGCTTCAGGGGGTGCGGGAGACTCCTACAATAAGCAGTTCTTC.

The table lists this clonotype with a few counts. The chain joins TRBV5-5 to TRBJ2-1, with D hard to call. Germline CDR1 and CDR2: SGHKS and YYEKEE (reference sequence). There are 12 residues in the CDR3. The V end was cut by 3 bases, the J end by 7 bases, with 8 bases between. The CDR3 spells CASSSMGNEQFF. CDR3 nucleotides: TGTGCCAGCAGCTCCATGGGGAATGAGCAGTTCTTC.

The gene calls are TRBV18 and TRBJ2-5; 8 bases match TRBD1. Per germline, CDR1 KGHSH and CDR2 LQKENI. This CDR3 has 15 amino acids. V dropped 6 bases and J dropped 1; count of bases not matched to a gene: 7. In DNA form, the CDR3 reads TGTGCCAGCTCCGAGACAGGGGTGGCCCAAGAGACCCAGTACTTC. Its translation is CASSETGVAQETQYF.

This clonotype came up a few times. J is TRBJ2-7 and V is TRBV7-2, with 9 bases fitting TRBD2. J was trimmed by 11 bases and V by 5 bases; bases with no gene match: 16. The CDR3 runs 15 residues. Germline V gene sequence: CDR1 SGHTA, CDR2 FQGNSA. The DNA for the CDR3 is TGTGCCAGCAGCCAGACTTCGGGGACTAGCTCTATGAAGTACTTC. Translating gives CASSQTSGTSSMKYF.

In this sample, this clonotype turned up many times. The V call is TRBV28, the J call TRBJ2-2; possibly TRBD2 for D (6 bases). The CDR3 runs 16 residues. The V and J ends lost 7 bases and 3 bases respectively, with 18 bases between them. The germline V gene encodes CDR1 MDHEN and CDR2 SYDVKM. DNA for the CDR3: TGTGCCAGCACCTACGGGGGTGCGCGCGACACCGGGGAGCTGTTTTTT. Its protein is CASTYGGARDTGELFF.

This clonotype was seen ten or more times. The V and J genes are TRBV3-1 and TRBJ2-1; 10 bases align to TRBD2. J was trimmed by 10 bases and V by 7 bases; bases with no gene match: 4. The CDR3 runs 12 residues. Germline V gene lookup returns CDR1 LGHDT and CDR2 YNNKEL (reference sequence). DNA for the CDR3: TGTGCCAGCAAGGGAGCGGGAGGGGAGCAGTTCTTC. Amino acids: CASKGAGGEQFF.

The CDR3 loop is CAWGRGNSPLHF. Written as DNA, the CDR3 is TGTGCCTGGGGAAGAGGGAATTCACCCCTCCACTTT. The chain has TRBV30 and TRBJ1-6; D remains ambiguous. The CDR3 runs to 12 residues. Looked up from germline, CDR1 is GTSNPN and CDR2 is SVGIG (reference sequence). With 5 bases removed from V and 7 bases from J, the gap between germline ends came to 9 bases.

In this sample, this clonotype turned up once. A much larger clonotype is one base distant, so this may be a read error. The V and J genes are TRBV28 and TRBJ2-4; possibly TRBD1 or TRBD2 for D (5 bases each). Per germline, CDR1 MDHEN and CDR2 SYDVKM. CDR3 length: 14 amino acids. CDR3 amino acids: CASSILGVRDIRYF. Written as DNA, the CDR3 is TGTGCCAGCAGCATATTGGGGGTTCGCGACATTCGGTACTTC. The complete variable domain, with remaining parts taken from reference TRBV28 and TRBJ2-4, reads DVKVTQSSRYLVKRTGEKVFLECVQDMDHENMFWYRQDPGLGLRLIYFSYDVKMKEKGDIPEGYSVSREKKERFSLILESASTNQTSMYLCASSILGVRDIRYFGAGTRLSVL.

A note on this clonotype: Given a much more abundant clone one base away, this may be a read error. CDR3 protein: CSATEGDTEAFF. CDR3 bases: TGCAGTGCTACTGAGGGGGACACTGAAGCTTTCTTT. The J gene is TRBJ1-1, the V gene TRBV20-1; a possible D gene is TRBD1 (6 bases). V was pared by 4 bases and J by 3 bases, with 9 bases between. There are 12 residues in the CDR3. CDR1 and CDR2 from the germline V gene are DFQATT and SNEGSKA (reference sequence).